The 12 T cell receptor beta chains given below trace back to one sample, sequenced in a study of blood T cell repertoires in COVID-19 (dated by TCRdb to 2018 to 2020). The method was the immunoSEQ multiplex PCR assay. Drawn from immuneACCESS, this table holds only the in-frame rearrangements with V and J called that TCRdb kept. Clones are partly lost; checked studies trace under half to an unresolved V gene and leave the rest unexplained. Within this sample are roughly 21,000 clones, with 83% of them counted one time only. The leading ten clones occupy roughly 6.3% of the sample. The sample comprised peripheral blood. The receptors here all came from a human donor in a cohort sampled during active COVID-19.

A remark on this clone: Other DNA sequences in this specimen translate into the identical CDR3. CDR3 nucleotide sequence: TGTGCCAGTAGCGCGAGGAGGCAGACCTACGAGCAGTACTTC. As protein: CASSARRQTYEQYF. The chain has TRBV3-1 (or the pseudogene TRBV3-2) and TRBJ2-7; tentative D call: TRBD2 (5 bases). The CDR3 runs to 14 residues. The ends were cut back, 9 bases at V and 2 bases at J, with 17 bases in the middle. CDR1 and CDR2 (germline): LGHDT, YNNKEL (reference sequence).

This chain connects TRBV6-6 to TRBJ1-5, with a weak D call TRBD1 (5 bases). Looked up from germline, CDR1 is MNHNY and CDR2 is SVGAGI (reference sequence). The ends were cut back, 7 bases at V and 2 bases at J, with 15 bases in the middle. The CDR3 runs to 15 residues. CDR3 in amino acids: CASNPMGGGNQPQHF. The CDR3 DNA reads as TGTGCCAGCAACCCTATGGGAGGGGGCAATCAGCCCCAGCATTTT.

The chain uses TRBV2 and TRBJ2-2; D is uncertain. V lost 5 bases and J lost 3, with 7 bases in between. Germline-derived CDR1 and CDR2 are SNHLY and FYNNEI. CDR3 length: 13 amino acids. The CDR3 is CASSLTDTGELFF. The DNA for the CDR3 is TGTGCCAGCAGTCTAACAGACACCGGGGAGCTGTTTTTT.

The V gene is TRBV5-1, the J gene TRBJ1-1; possibly TRBD1 for D (5 bases). This CDR3 has 14 amino acids. Germline-derived CDR1 and CDR2 are SGHRS and YFSETQ. Trimming stripped 5 bases from V and 1 base from J, with 12 bases between. CDR3 nucleotides: TGCGCCAGCAGTTCCGACAGTTGGAACACTGAAGCTTTCTTT. This sequence encodes CASSSDSWNTEAFF.

V and J are TRBV5-1 and TRBJ1-2; tentatively, D is TRBD1 (6 bases). The CDR3 length is 14 residues. Germline CDR1 SGHRS, CDR2 YFSETQ. Trimming cost V 0 bases and J 4 bases, with 10 bases left between them. DNA of the CDR3: TGCGCCAGCAGCTTGGGACAGGCTTTCTATGGCTACACCTTC. Residues: CASSLGQAFYGYTF. Complete variable domain (other parts from reference TRBV5-1 and TRBJ1-2): KAGVTQTPRYLIKTRGQQVTLSCSPISGHRSVSWYQQTPGQGLQFLFEYFSETQRNKGNFPGRFSGRQFSNSRSEMNVSTLELGDSALYLCASSLGQAFYGYTFGSGTRLTVV.

The table lists this clone with a count of one. This chain uses TRBV7-9 with TRBJ1-2; D call uncertain. The germline V and J ends were trimmed by 1 base and 3 bases, with 6 bases remaining between them. The CDR3 sequence is 13 residues long. Germline CDR1 reads SEHNR; CDR2 reads FQNEAQ (reference sequence). CDR3 sequence (DNA): TGTGCCAGCAGCTTAGTACAGTACTATGGCTACACCTTC. It encodes CASSLVQYYGYTF.

This sequence joins TRBV20-1 and TRBJ1-2, with unresolved D. V lost 3 bases and J lost 10, with 15 bases in between. CDR3 length: 12 residues. CDR1 is DFQATT and CDR2 is SNEGSKA in the germline V gene (reference sequence). The chain's CDR3 is CSASGSRTSYTF. The CDR3 DNA follows: TGCAGTGCTAGTGGGAGTAGAACTTCCTACACCTTC.

The CDR3 DNA is TGTGCCAGCAGTGCCGATTACGGGCAGCCCCAGCATTTT. This codes for CASSADYGQPQHF. The chain recombines TRBV6-4 with TRBJ1-5; no firm D call. CDR3 length: 13 amino acids. CDR1 is MRHNA, CDR2 SNTAGT, per germline. V lost 4 bases to trimming and J lost 7 bases, with 11 bases between them.

The J gene is TRBJ1-2, the V gene TRBV3-1 (or the pseudogene TRBV3-2); 8 nucleotides match TRBD1. The CDR3 is 15 residues long. Germline-derived CDR1 and CDR2 are LGHDT and YNNKEL (reference sequence). V shed 1 base, J shed 5 bases, and the junction held 6 bases outside the gene matches. The CDR3 DNA is TGTGCCAGCAGCCAAGGGGGAACAGGGGGATATGGCTACACCTTC. Its translation: CASSQGGTGGYGYTF.

This clone was counted only a few times. The V call is TRBV28, the J call TRBJ1-6; 10 bases agree with TRBD1. Germline CDR1 MDHEN, CDR2 SYDVKM. The CDR3 is 14 residues long. V gave up 6 bases and J gave up 10 bases; unmatched junction bases: 6. CDR3 in DNA: TGTGCCAGCAGATACGACAGGGGGCGGTCACCCCTCCACTTT. Its translation is CASRYDRGRSPLHF.

This clone was detected a few times. V gene TRBV19 combines with J gene TRBJ1-4; 10 positions match TRBD1. The CDR3 covers 15 residues. Germline V gives CDR1 LNHDA, CDR2 SQIVND (reference sequence). The ends lost 5 bases at V and 3 bases at J; junction bases unmatched: 3. The CDR3 sequence: CASSDRGLANEKLFF. The CDR3 nucleotides read TGTGCCAGTAGTGACAGGGGGCTTGCTAATGAAAAACTGTTTTTT.

The chain uses TRBV6-1 and TRBJ2-7; D is possibly TRBD2 (5 bases). V was trimmed by 0 bases and J by 7 bases, leaving 22 bases between them. CDR1 is MNHNS and CDR2 is SASEGT in the germline V gene. This CDR3 has 17 amino acids. The CDR3, as DNA: TGTGCCAGCAGTGAAGCGCTTCGAGGGCGGTCCTGGCGGGAGCAGTACTTC. Translation: CASSEALRGRSWREQYF.